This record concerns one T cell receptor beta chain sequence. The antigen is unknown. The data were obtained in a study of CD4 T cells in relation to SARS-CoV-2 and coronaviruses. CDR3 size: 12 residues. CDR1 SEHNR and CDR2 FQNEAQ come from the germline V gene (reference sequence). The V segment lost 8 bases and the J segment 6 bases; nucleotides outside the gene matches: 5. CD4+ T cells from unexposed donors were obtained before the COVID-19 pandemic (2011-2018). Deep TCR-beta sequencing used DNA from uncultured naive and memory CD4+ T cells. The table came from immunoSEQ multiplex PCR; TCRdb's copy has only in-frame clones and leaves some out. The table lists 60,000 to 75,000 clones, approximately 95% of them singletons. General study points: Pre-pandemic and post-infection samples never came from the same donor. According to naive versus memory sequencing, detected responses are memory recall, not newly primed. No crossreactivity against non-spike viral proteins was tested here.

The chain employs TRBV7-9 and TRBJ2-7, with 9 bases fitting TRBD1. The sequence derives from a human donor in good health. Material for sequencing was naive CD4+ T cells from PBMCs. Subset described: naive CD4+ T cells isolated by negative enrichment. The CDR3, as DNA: TGTGCCAGCCACAGGGGGCCCACCGAGCAGTACTTC. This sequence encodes CASHRGPTEQYF.